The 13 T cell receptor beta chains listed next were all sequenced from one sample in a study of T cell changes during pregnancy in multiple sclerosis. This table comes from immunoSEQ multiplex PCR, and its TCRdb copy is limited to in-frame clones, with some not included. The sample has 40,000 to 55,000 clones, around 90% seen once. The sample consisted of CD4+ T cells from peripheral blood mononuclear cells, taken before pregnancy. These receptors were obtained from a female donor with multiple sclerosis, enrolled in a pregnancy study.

The CDR3 DNA reads TGTGCCAGCAGGAGACTTGGGACAGGTGGCAGCTACACCTTC. Residues: CASRRLGTGGSYTF. J is TRBJ1-2 and V is TRBV27, with 8 bases identical to TRBD1. The CDR3 covers 14 residues. With V trimmed by 6 bases and J by 9 bases, 12 bases remained unmatched. CDR1 and CDR2 from the germline V gene are MNHEY and SMNVEV (reference sequence).

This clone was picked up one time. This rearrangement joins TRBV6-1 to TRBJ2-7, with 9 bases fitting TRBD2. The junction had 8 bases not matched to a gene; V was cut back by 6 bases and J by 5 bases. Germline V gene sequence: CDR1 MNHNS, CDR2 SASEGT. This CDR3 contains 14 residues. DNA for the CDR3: TGTGCCAGCAGGATAGCGGGAGAAATCAACGAGCAGTACTTC. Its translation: CASRIAGEINEQYF.

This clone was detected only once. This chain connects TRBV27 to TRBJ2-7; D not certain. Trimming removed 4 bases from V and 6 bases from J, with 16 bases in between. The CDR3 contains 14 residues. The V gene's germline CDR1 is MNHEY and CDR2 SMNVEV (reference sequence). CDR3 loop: CASSSDRESGEQYF. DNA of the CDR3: TGTGCCAGCAGTTCTGATAGAGAGTCAGGCGAGCAGTACTTC.

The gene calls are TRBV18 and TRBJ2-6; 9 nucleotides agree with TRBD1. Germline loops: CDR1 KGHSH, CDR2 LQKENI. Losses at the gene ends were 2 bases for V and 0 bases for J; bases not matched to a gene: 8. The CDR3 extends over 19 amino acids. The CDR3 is CASSPINGQGISGANVLTF. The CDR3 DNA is TGTGCCAGCTCACCAATAAATGGACAGGGGATCTCTGGGGCCAACGTCCTGACTTTC.

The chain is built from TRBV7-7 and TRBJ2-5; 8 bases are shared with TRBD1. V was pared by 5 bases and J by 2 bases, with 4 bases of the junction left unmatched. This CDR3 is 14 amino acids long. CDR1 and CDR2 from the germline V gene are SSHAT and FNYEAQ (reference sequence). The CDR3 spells CASSRNRGQETQYF. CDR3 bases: TGTGCCAGCAGCCGTAACAGGGGGCAAGAGACCCAGTACTTC. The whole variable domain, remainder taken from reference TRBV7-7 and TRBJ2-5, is GAGVSQSPRYKVTKRGQDVTLRCDPISSHATLYWYQQALGQGPEFLTYFNYEAQPDKSGLPSDRFSAERPEGSISTLTIQRTEQRDSAMYRCASSRNRGQETQYFGPGTRLLVL.

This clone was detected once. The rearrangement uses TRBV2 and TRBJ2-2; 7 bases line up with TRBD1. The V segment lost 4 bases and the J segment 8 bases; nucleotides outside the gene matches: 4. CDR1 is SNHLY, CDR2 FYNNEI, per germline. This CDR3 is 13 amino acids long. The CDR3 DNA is TGTGCCAGCAGTGCACAGGGGACAGGGGAGCTGTTTTTT. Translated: CASSAQGTGELFF.

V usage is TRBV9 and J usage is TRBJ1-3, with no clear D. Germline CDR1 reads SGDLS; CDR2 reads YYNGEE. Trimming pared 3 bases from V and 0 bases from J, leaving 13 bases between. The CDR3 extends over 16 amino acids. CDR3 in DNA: TGTGCCAGCAGCGGAGCCCCCCGGGACTCTGGAAACACCATATATTTT. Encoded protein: CASSGAPRDSGNTIYF. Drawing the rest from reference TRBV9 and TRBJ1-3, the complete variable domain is DSGVTQTPKHLITATGQRVTLRCSPRSGDLSVYWYQQSLDQGLQFLIQYYNGEERAKGNILERFSAQQFPDLHSELNLSSLELGDSALYFCASSGAPRDSGNTIYFGEGSWLTVV.

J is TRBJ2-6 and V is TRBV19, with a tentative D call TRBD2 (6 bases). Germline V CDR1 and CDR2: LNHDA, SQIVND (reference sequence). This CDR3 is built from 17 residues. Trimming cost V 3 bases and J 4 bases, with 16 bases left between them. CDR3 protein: CASSMSAGIGGANVLTF. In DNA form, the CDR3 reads TGTGCCAGTAGTATGTCGGCGGGAATAGGCGGGGCCAACGTCCTGACTTTC.

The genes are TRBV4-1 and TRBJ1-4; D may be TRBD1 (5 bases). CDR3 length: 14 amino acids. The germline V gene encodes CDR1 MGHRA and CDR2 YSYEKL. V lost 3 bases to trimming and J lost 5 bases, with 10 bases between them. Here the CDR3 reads CASSQVGGNEKLFF. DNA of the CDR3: TGCGCCAGCAGCCAGGTCGGGGGAAATGAAAAACTGTTTTTT.

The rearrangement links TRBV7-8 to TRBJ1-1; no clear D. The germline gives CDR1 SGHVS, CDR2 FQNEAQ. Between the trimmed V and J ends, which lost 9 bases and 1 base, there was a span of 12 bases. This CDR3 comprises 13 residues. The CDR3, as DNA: TGTGCCAGTTGGGCAGCTACGAACACTGAAGCTTTCTTT. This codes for CASWAATNTEAFF.

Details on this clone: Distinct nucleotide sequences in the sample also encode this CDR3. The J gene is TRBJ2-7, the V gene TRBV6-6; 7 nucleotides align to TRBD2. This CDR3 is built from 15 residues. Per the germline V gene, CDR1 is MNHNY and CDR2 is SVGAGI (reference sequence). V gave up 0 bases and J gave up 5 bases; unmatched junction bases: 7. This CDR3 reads CASSYSTSGKDEQYF. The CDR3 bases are TGTGCCAGCAGTTACTCCACCAGCGGGAAGGACGAGCAGTACTTC.

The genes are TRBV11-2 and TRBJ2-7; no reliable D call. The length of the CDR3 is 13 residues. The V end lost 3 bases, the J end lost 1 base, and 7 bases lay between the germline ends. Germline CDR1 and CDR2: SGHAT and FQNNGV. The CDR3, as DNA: TGTGCCAGCAGCTTCCCAGTTTCCTACGAGCAGTACTTC. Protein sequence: CASSFPVSYEQYF.

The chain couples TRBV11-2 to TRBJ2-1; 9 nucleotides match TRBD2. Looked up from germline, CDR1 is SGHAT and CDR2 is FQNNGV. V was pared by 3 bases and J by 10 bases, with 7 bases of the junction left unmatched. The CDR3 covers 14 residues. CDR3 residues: CASSLGGRAGEQFF. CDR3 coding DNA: TGTGCCAGCAGCTTGGGCGGGAGGGCCGGGGAGCAGTTCTTC.